The 25 T cell receptor beta chains below come from one sample, sequenced in a study of tumor and adjacent non-tumor tissue in lung cancer. The library came from three nested PCR rounds adapted from ARM-PCR protocols. TCRdb called the multiplex PCR reads again in MiXCR, with one record for every CDR3 protein. The top ten hold roughly an eighth of the sample, which has approximately 76,000 distinct CDR3 sequences, roughly 70% seen once. The template was RNA from unsorted bulk tissue. Sequenced material: lung tumor tissue. These receptors all come from a woman aged 70-85 years with non-small cell lung cancer.

The chain recombines TRBV7-9 with TRBJ2-1, with 7 bases matching TRBD1. Germline values: CDR1 SEHNR, CDR2 FQNEAQ (reference sequence). The CDR3 sequence is 17 residues long. CDR3 nucleotides: TGTACCATCCCTGGGGAATTAAAGGACAGGCCTCACAATGAGCAGTTCTTC. Protein: CTIPGELKDRPHNEQFF.

As regards this clonotype: One end of the junction varies from germline; a read error may be responsible. The chain recombines TRBV6-5 with TRBJ2-1; D call uncertain. CDR3 size: 12 residues. CDR1 MNHEY and CDR2 SVGAGI come from the germline V gene. The CDR3 sequence: CASSGLSVFQSF. DNA for the CDR3: TGTGCCAGCAGTGGCTTATCCGTGTTTCAGTCCTTC.

Points on this clonotype: The junction differs from germline at one of its ends, possibly a read error. The chain employs TRBV29-1 and TRBJ2-7; 10 bases line up with TRBD1. Germline values: CDR1 SQVTM, CDR2 ANQGSEA. CDR3 length: 13 amino acids. This chain's CDR3 is CSVRDRGLGEQCF. CDR3 DNA: TGCAGCGTCAGAGACAGGGGGCTCGGCGAGCAGTGCTTC.

Concerning this clonotype itself: Since the CDR3 does not end with the conserved phenylalanine or tryptophan, this likely comes from a read error. V usage is TRBV6-2 or TRBV6-3 and J usage is TRBJ2-1; 10 bases line up with TRBD1. This CDR3 contains 15 residues. Germline CDR1 reads MNHEY; CDR2 reads SVGEGT. Trimming at V came to 6 bases and at J to 9 bases, leaving 11 bases not matched to a gene. The CDR3 is CASSRTGTGEGEQFL. CDR3 DNA: TGTGCCAGCAGCAGGACCGGGACAGGGGAGGGTGAGCAGTTCTTA.

With regard to this clonotype: Germline is not matched at one junction end, which may reflect a read error. The chain recombines TRBV7-8 with TRBJ1-3; D ambiguous. The CDR3 loop spans 14 amino acids. Germline-derived CDR1 and CDR2 are SGHVS and FQNEAQ. CDR3 region: CTSSYGVTGNTIYF. For the CDR3, the DNA is TGTACCAGCAGCTATGGGGTAACCGGAAACACCATATATTTT.

This chain uses TRBV6-2 or TRBV6-3 with TRBJ2-3; tentative D call: TRBD2 (6 bases). This CDR3 contains 14 residues. In germline, CDR1 is MNHEY, CDR2 SVGEGT. The CDR3 DNA reads TGTGCAAGCCTCATAGCGGAAGAAACAGATACGCAGTATTTT. The encoded protein is CASLIAEETDTQYF.

Notes on this clonotype: A read error may be the cause here, since a much bigger clone is one base away. The V and J genes are TRBV7-8 and TRBJ2-1, with a weak D call TRBD2 (6 bases). The CDR3 runs 15 residues. Germline CDR1 and CDR2: SGHVS and FQNEAQ. The V end was cut by 4 bases, the J end by 0 bases, with 10 bases between. Here the CDR3 DNA reads TGTGCCAGCAGCTCCTGGGACTCCTCCTACAATGAGCAGTTCTTC. Its translation is CASSSWDSSYNEQFF.

The sample holds many counts of this clonotype. The rearrangement joins TRBV7-8 to TRBJ1-5; D possibly corresponds to TRBD1 (5 bases). CDR1 is SGHVS, CDR2 FQNEAQ, per germline. The CDR3 covers 15 residues. The V gene lost 4 bases and the J gene lost 3 bases, with 13 bases spanning the gap. The CDR3 reads CASSSFGATNQPQHF. The CDR3 DNA follows: TGTGCCAGCAGCTCCTTTGGGGCCACCAATCAGCCCCAGCATTTT.

The chain recombines TRBV6-1 with TRBJ2-7, with 7 bases fitting TRBD2. Germline loops: CDR1 MNHNS, CDR2 SASEGT. This CDR3 comprises 15 residues. CDR3 sequence reads: CISSEGPSGVYEQYF. The CDR3 DNA reads TGTATCAGCAGTGAAGGGCCTAGCGGAGTTTACGAGCAGTACTTC.

With regard to this clonotype: A much larger clone differs by one base, so this may be a read error. This rearrangement joins TRBV7-9 to TRBJ2-7; 8 bases agree with TRBD1. The CDR3 runs to 14 residues. Looked up from germline, CDR1 is SEHNR and CDR2 is FQNEAQ (reference sequence). CDR3 DNA sequence: TGTGCCAGCAGCTTAAGACAGGGGTTATACGAGCAGTGCTTC. Its protein is CASSLRQGLYEQCF.

Comment on this clonotype: Its ends do not fully match the called genes, so a read error is possible. The chain employs TRBV10-3 and TRBJ2-3, with no clear D. Per the germline V gene, CDR1 is ENHRY and CDR2 is SYGVKD. The CDR3 covers 16 residues. In DNA, the CDR3 is TGTGCCATCAGTGAGTCCCTGTCTGGAGTCACAAATACGCAGTATTTT. This codes for CAISESLSGVTNTQYF.

The V and J genes are TRBV29-1 and TRBJ1-3; possible D gene TRBD1, 5 bases. This CDR3 is 15 amino acids long. Per the germline V gene, CDR1 is SQVTM and CDR2 is ANQGSEA. DNA of the CDR3: TGCATCGTCTATCCAGGTGGGGCAGGAGAAAACACCATATATTTT. Translation: CIVYPGGAGENTIYF.

This clonotype was counted ten times or more. The chain combines TRBV29-1 with TRBJ2-3; D remains unclear. The CDR3 has 13 amino acids. Germline CDR1 and CDR2: SQVTM and ANQGSEA. Between the trimmed V and J ends, which lost 3 bases and 7 bases, there was a span of 14 bases. CDR3 sequence (DNA): TGCAGCGTTGACTTTAGAACTACTTATACGCAGTATTTT. Translating it yields CSVDFRTTYTQYF.

In this sample, this clonotype is medium-sized. The rearrangement joins TRBV5-1 to TRBJ2-1; the match to TRBD2 covers 16 bases. The V gene end was trimmed by 4 bases and the J gene end by 9 bases; junction bases not matched to a gene: 7. CDR3 length equals 16 residues. In germline, CDR1 is SGHRS, CDR2 YFSETQ. The CDR3 region is CASSPGTSGRAGEQFF. The CDR3 DNA reads as TGCGCCAGCAGCCCAGGGACTAGCGGGAGGGCCGGTGAGCAGTTCTTC.

As to this clonotype: A much larger clone is a single base away; this may be a read error. This chain joins TRBV11-2 and TRBJ2-1; 7 nucleotides align to TRBD2. V dropped 5 bases and J dropped 6; count of bases not matched to a gene: 10. This CDR3 contains 15 residues. Germline CDR1 SGHAT, CDR2 FQNNGV. CDR3 DNA: TGTGCCAGCAGCCCCCGCCGACTAGCTCCCAATGAGCAGTTCTTC. As protein: CASSPRRLAPNEQFF.

In the case of this clonotype: One end of the junction does not line up with germline, which may come from a read error. This chain uses TRBV10-2 with TRBJ1-6; D is possibly TRBD1 (5 bases). Germline CDR1 is WSHSY and CDR2 is SAAADI. The CDR3 has 14 amino acids. This CDR3 is CTSSVWQGNPPLHF. The DNA of the CDR3 is TGCACCAGCAGTGTTTGGCAGGGAAACCCGCCCCTCCACTTT.

A remark on this clonotype: A much larger clonotype is one base distant, so this may be a read error. The chain is built from TRBV5-4 and TRBJ1-1; D is undetermined. This CDR3 is 12 amino acids long. CDR1 is SGHNT and CDR2 is YYREEE in the germline V gene (reference sequence). CDR3 DNA sequence: TGTGCCAGCGGCTTGGGAGTCACTGAAGCTTTCTTT. Protein product: CASGLGVTEAFF.

The chain recombines TRBV6-5 with TRBJ2-5, with 7 bases that match TRBD2. This CDR3 spans 16 amino acids. The ends lost 4 bases at V and 4 bases at J; junction bases unmatched: 12. Germline V CDR1 and CDR2: MNHEY, SVGAGI. The CDR3 DNA sequence: TGTGCCAGCAGTTGCTCGCTTGGGGAGGGAGGAGAGACCCAGTACTTC. Translated, it gives CASSCSLGEGGETQYF.

This clonotype was seen once. Sequence at one end of the junction differs from germline and may be a read error. The genes are TRBV5-4 and TRBJ2-1; 7 bases agree with TRBD1. This CDR3 has 14 amino acids. CDR1 and CDR2 (germline): SGHNT, YYREEE (reference sequence). The CDR3 here is CDSSPDRAVNEQFF. As DNA, the CDR3 is TGTGACAGCAGCCCAGACAGGGCAGTAAATGAACAGTTCTTC.

For this clonotype: The junction differs from germline at one of its ends, possibly a read error. The chain is built from TRBV6-1 and TRBJ1-1; the D is unclear. The CDR3 is made up of 14 amino acids. Germline V gives CDR1 MNHNS, CDR2 SASEGT. The CDR3 protein is CASSEWGMNTGAFF. The CDR3 DNA reads TGTGCCAGCAGTGAATGGGGAATGAACACTGGAGCTTTCTTT.

The gene calls are TRBV6-5 and TRBJ2-3; TRBD1 is a possible D gene (5 bases). V lost 4 bases and J lost 7, with 21 bases in between. Germline V lookup: CDR1 MNHEY, CDR2 SVGAGI. The CDR3 totals 16 residues. CDR3 in amino acids: CASSSLSRAVPYTQYF. In DNA form, the CDR3 reads TGTGCCAGCAGTTCCCTTAGCAGGGCGGTACCTTATACGCAGTATTTT.

Notes on this clonotype: One junction end disagrees with the germline gene, perhaps due to a read error. The chain recombines TRBV11-1 with TRBJ2-1; weak D call: TRBD2 (5 bases). Germline CDR1 SGHAT, CDR2 FQDESV (reference sequence). The CDR3 has 12 amino acids. CDR3 in DNA: TGTGCCAGCAACTTACTAGGAAGCACGCCACGGTTC. Translating gives CASNLLGSTPRF. The variable domain in full, completed from reference TRBV11-1 and TRBJ2-1, reads EAEVAQSPRYKITEKSQAVAFWCDPISGHATLYWYRQILGQGPELLVQFQDESVVDDSQLPKDRFSAERLKGVDSTLKIQPAELGDSAMYLCASNLLGSTPRFGPGTRLTVL.

This clonotype was seen ten or more times. This rearrangement joins TRBV20-1 to TRBJ2-5, with 7 bases aligning to TRBD1. Unmatched junction bases numbered 15, after V lost 6 bases and J lost 5 bases. There are 15 residues in the CDR3. The germline V gene encodes CDR1 DFQATT and CDR2 SNEGSKA (reference sequence). The CDR3 DNA follows: TGCAGTGCCGATACCACAGGGGAAAGTTGGGAGACCCAGTACTTC. Translation gives CSADTTGESWETQYF.

Note on this clonotype: A junction boundary mismatches the germline segment, possibly from a read error. The rearrangement joins TRBV11-2 to TRBJ2-1; D not resolved. Germline assignment: CDR1 SGHAT and CDR2 FQNNGV. CDR3 length: 14 residues. CDR3 nucleotides: TGTGCCAGCAGCCTCTCGACGGGCTACAGTGAGCAGTTCTTC. Amino acid sequence: CASSLSTGYSEQFF.

The genes are TRBV29-1 and TRBJ2-1; 14 bases map to TRBD2. CDR1 SQVTM and CDR2 ANQGSEA come from the germline V gene. The CDR3 runs to 16 residues. V shed 4 bases and J 10 bases; nucleotides not matched to a gene: 12. The CDR3 nucleotides read TGCAGCGTTGCCCAGGGGGGGACTAGCGGGAGTGTGGAGCAGTTCTTC. As protein: CSVAQGGTSGSVEQFF.